This T cell receptor (beta chain) was retrieved from a study of cytomegalovirus exposure and HLA in healthy donors. Study-wide findings and caveats: Most observed TCR sequences were rare, whereas some public TCRs were detected in many donors.

V dropped 8 bases and J dropped 6; count of bases not matched to a gene: 12. Germline CDR1 and CDR2: MNHEY and SVGAGI. This CDR3 spans 14 amino acids. 13 Jbeta primers and 60 Vbeta primers were used for the PCR. The assay was immunoSEQ multiplex PCR, and TCRdb's table has in-frame clones only and misses some. The sample lists some 160,000 clones, 82% occurring once. Concerning this clone itself: Its antigen is unidentified.

This sequence originates from a male donor in good health and CMV-seropositive. Sequenced: PBMCs. The V gene is TRBV6-5, the J gene TRBJ1-1; TRBD1 agrees at 7 bases. CDR3 loop: CASSEFQGGPEAFF. As DNA, the CDR3 is TGTGCCAGCTCTGAGTTTCAAGGGGGCCCTGAAGCTTTCTTT.